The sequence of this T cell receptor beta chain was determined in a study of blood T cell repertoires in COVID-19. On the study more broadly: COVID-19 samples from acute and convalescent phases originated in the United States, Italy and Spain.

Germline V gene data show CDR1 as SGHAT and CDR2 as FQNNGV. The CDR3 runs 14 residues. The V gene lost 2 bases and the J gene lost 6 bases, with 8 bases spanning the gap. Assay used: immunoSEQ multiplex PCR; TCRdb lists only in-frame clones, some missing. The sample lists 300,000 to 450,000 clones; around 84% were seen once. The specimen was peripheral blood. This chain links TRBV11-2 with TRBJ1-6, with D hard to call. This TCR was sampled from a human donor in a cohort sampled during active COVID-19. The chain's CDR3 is CASSLKAANSPLHF. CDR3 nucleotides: TGTGCCAGCAGCTTAAAGGCGGCTAATTCACCCCTCCACTTT.